A selection of T cell receptor beta chains follows, all from one sample in a study of cytomegalovirus exposure and HLA in healthy donors. Produced via immunoSEQ multiplex PCR; TCRdb's table is partial and in-frame only. The sample has 150,000 to 200,000 clones; about 75% are singletons. The sequenced sample consisted of PBMCs. These receptors were taken from a female donor in good health and CMV-seronegative. Each CDR3 is given with its conserved first and last residue. The D gene is left open where the match is weak.

TRBJ2-2 | 17 | TRBV5-6 | TRBD2 | CASSLELAGGPPGELFF
TRBJ2-1 | 13 | TRBV7-2 | - | CASTTLLFNEQFF
TRBJ2-5 | 13 | TRBV10-3 | TRBD1 | CAISGQGRETQYF
TRBJ2-7 | 15 | TRBV7-2 | TRBD2 | CASSLRSSGAYEQYF
TRBJ1-2 | 16 | TRBV27 | - | CASSPQLTAPNYGYTF
TRBJ1-2 | 13 | TRBV5-6 | TRBD1 | CASSGTEGYGYTF
TRBJ2-7 | 15 | TRBV5-1 | TRBD1 | CASSFGGTGTYEQYF
TRBJ1-6 | 17 | TRBV9 | TRBD1 | CASSPRPGTGVASPLHF
TRBJ1-4 | 15 | TRBV19 | TRBD1 | CASRGQGAANEKLFF
TRBJ1-1 | 17 | TRBV9 | TRBD1 | CASSVENWGQGKGEAFF
TRBJ1-1 | 14 | TRBV19 | TRBD1 | CASSTGQGGTEAFF
TRBJ2-1 | 16 | TRBV6-6 | TRBD2 | CASSYTSGYSYNEQFF
TRBJ1-1 | 11 | TRBV30 | - | CAWNQVEEAFF
TRBJ2-1 | 13 | TRBV19 | TRBD1 | CASSARQGHEQFF
TRBJ1-4 | 18 | TRBV5-6 | TRBD1 | CASSLRLGQGVYNEKLFF
- | 15 | TRBV10-3 | - | CAISDRQSNSYEQYF
TRBJ2-7 | 14 | TRBV5-1 | - | CASSLTVSSYEQYF
TRBJ1-2 | 14 | TRBV6-1 | - | CASSLLGDFDGYTF
TRBJ2-5 | 15 | TRBV5-6 | TRBD1 | CASSGTGTGGETQYF
TRBJ2-7 | 15 | TRBV6-5 | TRBD2 | CASSSLAGLGYEQYF
TRBJ1-5 | 15 | TRBV2 | TRBD1 | CASSDDRASNQPQHF
TRBJ1-2 | 14 | TRBV4-1 | - | CASSQARDNYGYTF
TRBJ2-7 | 13 | TRBV30 | - | CAWSMDTSYEQYF
TRBJ2-7 | 14 | TRBV10-3 | TRBD1 | CAISEFGTGYEQYF
TRBJ2-1 | 11 | TRBV2 | - | CASGSGVASLF
TRBJ2-6 | 14 | TRBV2 | TRBD1 | CASSFRDSRNVLTF
TRBJ1-2 | 16 | TRBV27 | TRBD1 | CASRLAPGQGGRGYTF
TRBJ2-7 | 14 | TRBV5-1 | TRBD1 | CASSPGTGDYEQYF
TRBJ2-1 | 17 | TRBV29-1 | - | CSVLSPSPRSSYNEQFF
TRBJ1-6 | 16 | TRBV19 | - | CASSIGRTPYNSPLHF
TRBJ2-5 | 16 | TRBV6-5 | TRBD2 | CASSYGLAGALGTQYF
TRBJ2-7 | 13 | TRBV5-1 | - | CASSVPGSYEQYF
TRBJ2-3 | 16 | TRBV2 | - | CASFSSASGSTDTQYF
TRBJ2-5 | 15 | TRBV2 | - | CASTRRGASGETQYF
TRBJ1-1 | 14 | TRBV9 | - | CASSSSGSYTEAFF
TRBJ2-2 | 18 | TRBV7-9 | TRBD2 | CSSSPGLAGGTNTGELFF
TRBJ2-1 | 15 | TRBV19 | TRBD2 | CATRLAIGVYNEQFF
TRBJ1-3 | 15 | TRBV9 | - | CASSRVDSSGNTIYF
TRBJ2-7 | 15 | TRBV7-9 | - | CSSSQRSGQGHEQYF
TRBJ1-2 | 16 | TRBV5-1 | TRBD1 | CASSINSVGQGQGYTF
TRBJ2-6 | 16 | TRBV9 | - | CASSQLRGSGANVLTF
TRBJ2-1 | 15 | TRBV9 | TRBD2 | CASTLAGEDYNEQFF
TRBJ1-2 | 13 | TRBV2 | - | CASSEVGARGYTF
TRBJ1-1 | 13 | TRBV2 | - | CASSPTGFFEAFF
TRBJ2-1 | 11 | TRBV20-1 | TRBD1 | CSANGQGRWFF
TRBJ1-4 | 14 | TRBV30 | TRBD1 | CAWSQTGGREKLFF
TRBJ1-1 | 13 | TRBV5-1 | - | CASSLDRNTEAFF
TRBJ2-7 | 14 | TRBV11-2 | TRBD2 | CASSSTSGSYEQYF
TRBJ1-2 | 14 | TRBV19 | TRBD1 | CASSSTGGAYGYTF